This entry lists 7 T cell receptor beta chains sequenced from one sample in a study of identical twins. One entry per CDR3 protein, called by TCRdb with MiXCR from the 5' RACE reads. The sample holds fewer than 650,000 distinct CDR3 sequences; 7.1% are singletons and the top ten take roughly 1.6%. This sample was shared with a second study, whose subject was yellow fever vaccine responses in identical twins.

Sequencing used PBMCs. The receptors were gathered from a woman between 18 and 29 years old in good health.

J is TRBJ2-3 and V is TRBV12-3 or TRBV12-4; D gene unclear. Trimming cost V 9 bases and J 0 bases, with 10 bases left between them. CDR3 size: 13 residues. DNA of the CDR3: TGTGCCAGTACAAAGACTAGCACAGATACGCAGTATTTT. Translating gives CASTKTSTDTQYF.

The CDR3 bases are TGTGCCAGCAAGACAGACTCCATAGGCGGAGATACGCAGTATTTT. Its translation: CASKTDSIGGDTQYF. This chain connects TRBV6-2 or TRBV6-3 to TRBJ2-3; a possible D gene is TRBD1 (5 bases). The CDR3 contains 15 residues. The V gene lost 7 bases and the J gene lost 5 bases, with 19 bases spanning the gap. Germline V gene lookup returns CDR1 MNHEY and CDR2 SVGEGT.

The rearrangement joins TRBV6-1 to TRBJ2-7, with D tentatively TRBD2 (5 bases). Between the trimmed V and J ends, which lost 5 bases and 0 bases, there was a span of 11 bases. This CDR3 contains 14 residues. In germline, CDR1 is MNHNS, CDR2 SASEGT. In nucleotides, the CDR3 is TGTGCCAGCAGTCTAGCCTTGAGCTCCTACGAGCAGTACTTC. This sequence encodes CASSLALSSYEQYF.

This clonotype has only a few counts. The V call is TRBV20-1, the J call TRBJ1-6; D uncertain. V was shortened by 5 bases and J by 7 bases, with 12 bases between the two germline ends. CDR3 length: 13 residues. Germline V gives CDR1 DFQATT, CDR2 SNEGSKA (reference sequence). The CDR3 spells CSAFGGLNSPLHF. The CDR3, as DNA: TGCAGTGCTTTTGGCGGCCTGAATTCACCCCTCCACTTT.

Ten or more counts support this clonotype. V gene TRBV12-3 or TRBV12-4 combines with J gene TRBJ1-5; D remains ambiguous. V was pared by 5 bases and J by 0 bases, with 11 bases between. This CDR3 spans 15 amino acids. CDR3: CASSIWTDSNQPQHF. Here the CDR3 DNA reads TGTGCCAGCAGTATATGGACGGATAGCAATCAGCCCCAGCATTTT.

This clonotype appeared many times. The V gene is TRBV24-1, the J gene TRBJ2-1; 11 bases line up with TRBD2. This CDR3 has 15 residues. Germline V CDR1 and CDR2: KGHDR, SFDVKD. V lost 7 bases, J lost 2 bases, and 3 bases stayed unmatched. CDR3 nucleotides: TGTGCCACCAGCACTAGCGGGGGTACCTACAATGAGCAGTTCTTC. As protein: CATSTSGGTYNEQFF.

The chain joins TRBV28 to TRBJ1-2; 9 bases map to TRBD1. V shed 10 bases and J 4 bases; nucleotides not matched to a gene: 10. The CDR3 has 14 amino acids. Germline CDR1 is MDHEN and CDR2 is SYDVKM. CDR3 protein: CAIPGQGPGYGYTF. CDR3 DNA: TGTGCCATCCCGGGACAGGGTCCGGGCTATGGCTACACCTTC.